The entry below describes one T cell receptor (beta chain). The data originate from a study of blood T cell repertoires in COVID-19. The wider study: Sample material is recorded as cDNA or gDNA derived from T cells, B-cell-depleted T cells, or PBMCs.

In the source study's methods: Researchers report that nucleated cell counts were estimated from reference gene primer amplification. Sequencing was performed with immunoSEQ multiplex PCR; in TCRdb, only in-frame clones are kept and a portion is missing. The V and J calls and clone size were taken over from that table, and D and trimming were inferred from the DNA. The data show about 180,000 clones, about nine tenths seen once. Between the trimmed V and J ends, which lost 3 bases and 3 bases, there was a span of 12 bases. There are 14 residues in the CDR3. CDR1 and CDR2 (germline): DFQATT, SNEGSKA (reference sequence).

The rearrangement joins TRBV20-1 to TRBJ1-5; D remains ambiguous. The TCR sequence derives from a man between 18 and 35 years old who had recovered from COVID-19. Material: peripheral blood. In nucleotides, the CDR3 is TGCAGTGCTAGTCAGCAGACACTCAATCAGCCCCAGCATTTT. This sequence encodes CSASQQTLNQPQHF.